Below, 22 T cell receptor beta chains from the same sample are listed, as sequenced in a study of blood T cell repertoires in COVID-19. TCRdb's copy holds only in-frame clones and misses some; the assay was immunoSEQ multiplex PCR. The sample records under 300,000 clones, about 80% being singletons. What was sequenced was PBMCs or T cells enriched from blood (not recorded which). The receptors were gathered from a man aged 45 to 65 who had recovered from COVID-19.

V and J are TRBV9 and TRBJ2-3; no clear D gene. CDR3 length: 14 residues. V was shortened by 2 bases and J by 2 bases, with 9 bases between the two germline ends. CDR1 and CDR2 from the germline V gene are SGDLS and YYNGEE. CDR3 bases: TGTGCCAGCAGCGTGAGCATCTCCACAGATACGCAGTATTTT. Its translation is CASSVSISTDTQYF.

V gene TRBV2 combines with J gene TRBJ1-3; perhaps TRBD1 as D (5 bases). CDR3 length: 15 residues. The V gene's germline CDR1 is SNHLY and CDR2 FYNNEI. Trimming took off 4 bases at V and 2 bases at J, with 12 bases between the two ends. The CDR3 region is CASSATAGTGNTIYF. In DNA, the CDR3 is TGTGCCAGCAGTGCGACAGCTGGAACTGGAAACACCATATATTTT.

This sequence joins TRBV7-9 and TRBJ1-5, with 7 bases matching TRBD1. Trimming removed 5 bases from V and 6 bases from J; junction bases left unmatched: 10. The CDR3 runs 15 residues. Germline-derived CDR1 and CDR2 are SEHNR and FQNEAQ (reference sequence). The CDR3 is CASSPTGTVSQPQHF. CDR3 nucleotides: TGTGCCAGCAGCCCAACCGGGACAGTTAGTCAGCCCCAGCATTTT.

In this sample, this clone turned up once. The chain recombines TRBV7-2 with TRBJ2-3, with TRBD2 as a possible D gene (7 bases). This CDR3 has 16 amino acids. Germline values: CDR1 SGHTA, CDR2 FQGNSA. Deletions cut 0 bases from V and 2 bases from J, with 12 bases between. The CDR3 loop is CASSLAPAGATDTQYF. The CDR3 DNA reads TGTGCCAGCAGCTTAGCGCCTGCGGGGGCCACAGATACGCAGTATTTT.

CDR3: CASSQLAGVLDTQYF. The CDR3 coding sequence is TGCGCCAGCAGCCAACTAGCGGGAGTTTTAGATACGCAGTATTTT. The chain employs TRBV4-3 and TRBJ2-3; 10 bases line up with TRBD2. Germline V gene lookup returns CDR1 LGHNA and CDR2 YSLEER. V shed 2 bases and J 5 bases; nucleotides not matched to a gene: 4. This CDR3 has 15 residues.

This sequence joins TRBV28 and TRBJ1-5; D is unclear. The CDR3 is 13 amino acids. Trimming stripped 6 bases from V and 11 bases from J, with 17 bases between. Germline loops: CDR1 MDHEN, CDR2 SYDVKM. CDR3 bases: TGTGCCAGCAGGGGCTCCCGAGTCCGGTCCCAGCATTTT. As protein: CASRGSRVRSQHF.

This clone was detected only a few times. This chain connects TRBV6-5 to TRBJ1-1, with D perhaps TRBD1 (5 bases). Deletions cut 5 bases from V and 0 bases from J, with 13 bases between. The CDR3 runs to 15 residues. Germline lookup yields CDR1 MNHEY and CDR2 SVGAGI. The CDR3 nucleotides are TGTGCCAGCAGTCGCAGACAGACCATGAACACTGAAGCTTTCTTT. Translating gives CASSRRQTMNTEAFF.

The rearrangement joins TRBV27 to TRBJ1-4, with 7 bases identical to TRBD1. Trimming took 8 bases from V and 3 from J; bases not matched to a gene: 9. Germline V gene lookup returns CDR1 MNHEY and CDR2 SMNVEV (reference sequence). The CDR3 is 15 residues long. CDR3 nucleotides: TGTGCCAGCCGGGGCCCCGACAGGGCTAATGAAAAACTGTTTTTT. This gives the protein CASRGPDRANEKLFF.

The chain joins TRBV7-9 to TRBJ2-1; D might be TRBD1 (5 bases). Germline CDR1 SEHNR, CDR2 FQNEAQ (reference sequence). The germline V and J ends were trimmed by 1 base and 5 bases, with 15 bases remaining between them. This CDR3 is 16 amino acids long. The CDR3 spells CASSLGLTATDNEQFF. In nucleotides, the CDR3 is TGTGCCAGCAGCTTAGGTTTGACAGCCACCGACAATGAGCAGTTCTTC.

The chain employs TRBV11-2 and TRBJ1-2; D is uncertain. There are 12 residues in the CDR3. V was clipped by 5 bases and J by 6 bases, with 10 bases between them. CDR1 is SGHAT, CDR2 FQNNGV, per germline. The CDR3 loop is CASSAGPDGYTF. In DNA form, the CDR3 reads TGTGCCAGCAGCGCGGGCCCCGATGGCTACACCTTC.

The rearrangement uses TRBV4-3 and TRBJ2-7; 7 bases are shared with TRBD1. Looked up from germline, CDR1 is LGHNA and CDR2 is YSLEER. The CDR3 length is 15 residues. J was trimmed by 0 bases and V by 4 bases; bases with no gene match: 6. This chain's CDR3 is CASSLQDRSSYEQYF. DNA for the CDR3: TGCGCCAGCAGCCTTCAGGACAGGAGCTCCTACGAGCAGTACTTC.

The V call is TRBV18, the J call TRBJ2-5; 7 nucleotides align to TRBD1. The J segment lost 2 bases and the V segment lost 4 bases, leaving 4 bases of the junction unmatched. The germline V gene encodes CDR1 KGHSH and CDR2 LQKENI. The CDR3 is 14 amino acids. Here the CDR3 reads CASSRNRGQETQYF. DNA for the CDR3: TGTGCCAGCTCACGAAACAGGGGACAAGAGACCCAGTACTTC.

This clone was observed a handful of times. The chain combines TRBV6-5 with TRBJ1-1; TRBD1 might be the D (6 bases). V shed 5 bases and J shed 5 bases, with 18 bases lying between them. The CDR3 runs to 15 residues. Germline CDR1 reads MNHEY; CDR2 reads SVGAGI. The CDR3 sequence: CASSREGGRGTEAFF. CDR3 nucleotide sequence: TGTGCCAGCAGTCGCGAGGGGGGGCGCGGGACTGAAGCTTTCTTT.

This sequence joins TRBV7-9 and TRBJ2-5; 8 bases match TRBD1. The CDR3 is 14 residues long. CDR1 SEHNR and CDR2 FQNEAQ come from the germline V gene (reference sequence). Trimming cost V 5 bases and J 4 bases; bases outside gene matches: 6. CDR3 DNA: TGTGCCAGCAGCCAAAACAGGGGGAGAGAGACCCAGTACTTC. It specifies CASSQNRGRETQYF. The variable domain in full, completed from reference TRBV7-9 and TRBJ2-5, reads DTGVSQNPRHKITKRGQNVTFRCDPISEHNRLYWYRQTLGQGPEFLTYFQNEAQLEKSRLLSDRFSAERPKGSFSTLEIQRTEQGDSAMYLCASSQNRGRETQYFGPGTRLLVL.

The chain carries TRBV6-1 and TRBJ1-2, with D tentatively TRBD1 (6 bases). CDR3 size: 14 residues. Trimming removed 2 bases from V and 4 bases from J, with 11 bases in between. Germline V gene sequence: CDR1 MNHNS, CDR2 SASEGT. CDR3 in DNA: TGTGCCAGCAGTGAAACAGGGAAGGGCTATGGCTACACCTTC. Its translation is CASSETGKGYGYTF.

J is TRBJ1-5 and V is TRBV20-1; D call uncertain. The V end was cut by 5 bases, the J end by 9 bases, with 17 bases between. Germline V gene lookup returns CDR1 DFQATT and CDR2 SNEGSKA (reference sequence). The CDR3 has 13 amino acids. CDR3 sequence: CSARDILYRPQHF. CDR3 in DNA: TGCAGTGCTCGTGACATCCTGTACAGGCCCCAGCATTTT.

V usage is TRBV28 and J usage is TRBJ2-3; 8 positions agree with TRBD1. This CDR3 is built from 12 residues. Germline lookup yields CDR1 MDHEN and CDR2 SYDVKM. The junction had 4 bases not matched to a gene; V was cut back by 5 bases and J by 9 bases. The DNA for the CDR3 is TGTGCCAGCAGTCCGCGGACAGGGACGCAGTATTTT. Its protein product is CASSPRTGTQYF. Together with reference TRBV28 and TRBJ2-3, the CDR3 gives the full variable domain: DVKVTQSSRYLVKRTGEKVFLECVQDMDHENMFWYRQDPGLGLRLIYFSYDVKMKEKGDIPEGYSVSREKKERFSLILESASTNQTSMYLCASSPRTGTQYFGPGTRLTVL.

This clone was counted only a few times. V and J are TRBV9 and TRBJ2-2, with 8 positions matching TRBD2. Germline CDR1 SGDLS, CDR2 YYNGEE. The CDR3 has 16 amino acids. With 0 bases clipped from V and 5 bases from J, the junction kept 6 bases outside the gene matches. In DNA form, the CDR3 reads TGTGCCAGCAGCGTAGAGGCGGGAGGATGGACCGGGGAGCTGTTTTTT. Its translation: CASSVEAGGWTGELFF.

This clone was counted many times. The chain employs TRBV28 and TRBJ1-2, with 10 bases fitting TRBD1. Per the germline V gene, CDR1 is MDHEN and CDR2 is SYDVKM. The CDR3 loop spans 15 amino acids. Trimming at V came to 6 bases and at J to 6 bases, leaving 10 bases not matched to a gene. The CDR3 DNA sequence: TGTGCCAGCAGACTACCGGGACAGGGGTCTAATGGCTACACCTTC. It yields the protein CASRLPGQGSNGYTF.

The chain recombines TRBV6-2 or TRBV6-3 with TRBJ1-2, with D unresolved. Germline V CDR1 and CDR2: MNHEY, SVGEGT. Deletions cut 2 bases from V and 13 bases from J, with 11 bases between. This CDR3 spans 11 amino acids. CDR3 sequence (DNA): TGTGCCAGCAGTTACAGCGTGGTGCCCACCTTC. It specifies CASSYSVVPTF.

CDR3 nucleotides: TGCGCCAGCAGCTTGGTAGGGACAGGGGACTCAAACACTGAAGCTTTCTTT. It translates to CASSLVGTGDSNTEAFF. The genes are TRBV5-1 and TRBJ1-1; TRBD1 agrees at 10 bases. There are 17 residues in the CDR3. From germline, CDR1 is SGHRS and CDR2 YFSETQ. Trimming cost V 0 bases and J 2 bases; bases outside gene matches: 7.

This chain joins TRBV12-5 and TRBJ2-7; 10 bases agree with TRBD1. Trimming cost V 0 bases and J 3 bases; bases outside gene matches: 8. The germline V gene encodes CDR1 LGHNT and CDR2 FRNRAP. The length of the CDR3 is 17 residues. The CDR3, as DNA: TGTGCTAGTGGTTTGGTACGAGGGACAGGGGAAAACTACGAGCAGTACTTC. Its translation is CASGLVRGTGENYEQYF. The full variable domain, in which reference TRBV12-5 and TRBJ2-7 provide the parts outside the CDR3, is DARVTQTPRHKVTEMGQEVTMRCQPILGHNTVFWYRQTMMQGLELLAYFRNRAPLDDSGMPKDRFSAEMPDATLATLKIQPSEPRDSAVYFCASGLVRGTGENYEQYFGPGTRLTVT.